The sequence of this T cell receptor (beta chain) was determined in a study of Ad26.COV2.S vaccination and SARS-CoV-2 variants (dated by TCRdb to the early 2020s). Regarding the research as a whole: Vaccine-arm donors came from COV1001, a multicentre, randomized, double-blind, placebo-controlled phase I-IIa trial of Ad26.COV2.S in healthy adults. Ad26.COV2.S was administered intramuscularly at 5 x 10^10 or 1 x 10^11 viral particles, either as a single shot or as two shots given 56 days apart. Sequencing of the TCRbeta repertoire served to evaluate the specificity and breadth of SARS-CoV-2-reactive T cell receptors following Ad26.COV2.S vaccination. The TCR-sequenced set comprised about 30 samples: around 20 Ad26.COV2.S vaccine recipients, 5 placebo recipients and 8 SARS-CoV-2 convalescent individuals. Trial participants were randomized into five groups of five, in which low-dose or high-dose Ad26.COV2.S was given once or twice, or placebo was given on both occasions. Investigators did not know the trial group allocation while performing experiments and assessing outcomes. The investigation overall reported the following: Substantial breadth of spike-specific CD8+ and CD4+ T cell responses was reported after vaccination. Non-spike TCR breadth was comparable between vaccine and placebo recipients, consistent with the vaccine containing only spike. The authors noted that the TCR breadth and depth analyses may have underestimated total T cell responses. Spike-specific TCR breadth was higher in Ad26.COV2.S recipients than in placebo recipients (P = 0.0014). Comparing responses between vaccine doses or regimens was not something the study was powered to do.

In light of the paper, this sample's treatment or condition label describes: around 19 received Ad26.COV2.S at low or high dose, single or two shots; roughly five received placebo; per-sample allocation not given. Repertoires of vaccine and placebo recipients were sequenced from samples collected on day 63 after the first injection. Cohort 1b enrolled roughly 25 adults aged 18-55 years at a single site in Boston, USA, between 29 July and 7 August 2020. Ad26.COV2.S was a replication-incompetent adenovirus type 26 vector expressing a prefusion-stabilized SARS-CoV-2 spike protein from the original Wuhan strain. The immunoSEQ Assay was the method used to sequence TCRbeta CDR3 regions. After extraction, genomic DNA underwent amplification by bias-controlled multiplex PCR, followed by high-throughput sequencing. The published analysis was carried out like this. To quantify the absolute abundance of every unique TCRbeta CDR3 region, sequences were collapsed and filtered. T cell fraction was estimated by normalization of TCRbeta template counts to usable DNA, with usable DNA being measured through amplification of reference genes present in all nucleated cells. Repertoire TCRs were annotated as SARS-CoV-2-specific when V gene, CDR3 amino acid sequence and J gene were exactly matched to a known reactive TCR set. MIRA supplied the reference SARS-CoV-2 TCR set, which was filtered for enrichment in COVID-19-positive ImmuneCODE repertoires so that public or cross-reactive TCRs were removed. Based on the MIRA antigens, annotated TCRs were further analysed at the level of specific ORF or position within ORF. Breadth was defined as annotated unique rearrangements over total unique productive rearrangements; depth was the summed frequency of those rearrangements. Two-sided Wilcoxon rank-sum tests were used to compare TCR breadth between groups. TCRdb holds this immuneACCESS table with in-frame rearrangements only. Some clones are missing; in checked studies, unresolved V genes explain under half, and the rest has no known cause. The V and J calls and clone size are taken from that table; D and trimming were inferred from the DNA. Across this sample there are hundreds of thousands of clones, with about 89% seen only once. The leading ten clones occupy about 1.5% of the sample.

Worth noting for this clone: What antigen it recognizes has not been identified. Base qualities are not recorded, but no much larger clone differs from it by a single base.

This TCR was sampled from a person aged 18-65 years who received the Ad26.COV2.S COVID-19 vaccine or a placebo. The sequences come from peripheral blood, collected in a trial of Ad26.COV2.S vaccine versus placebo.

The CDR3 protein is CASSPRLTSYEQYF. The DNA reads as follows: TGTGCCAGCAGTCCGCGGTTGACCTCCTACGAGCAGTACTTC. This chain joins TRBV6-5 to TRBJ2-7; no D gene can be assigned with confidence. The germline V gene specifies MNHEY as CDR1 and SVGAGI as CDR2. Spanning cysteine to phenylalanine, the CDR3 consists of 14 amino acids. The sequence is cut down to CDR3 DNA, 42 bases in frame from base 1. The junction carries 11 bases between V and J, which are trimmed by 5 bases and 0 bases respectively.